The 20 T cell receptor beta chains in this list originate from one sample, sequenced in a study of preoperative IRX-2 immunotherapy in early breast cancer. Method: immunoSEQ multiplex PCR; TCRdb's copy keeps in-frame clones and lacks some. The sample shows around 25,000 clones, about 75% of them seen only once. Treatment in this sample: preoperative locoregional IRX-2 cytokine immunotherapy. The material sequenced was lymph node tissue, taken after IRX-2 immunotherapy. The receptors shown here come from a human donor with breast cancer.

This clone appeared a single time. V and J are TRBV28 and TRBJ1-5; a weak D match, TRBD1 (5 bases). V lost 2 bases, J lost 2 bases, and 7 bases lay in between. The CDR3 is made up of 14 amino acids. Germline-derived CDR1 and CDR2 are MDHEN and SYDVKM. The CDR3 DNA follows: TGTGCCAGCAGTTTAGGGGGGGGCAATCAGCCCCAGCATTTT. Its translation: CASSLGGGNQPQHF. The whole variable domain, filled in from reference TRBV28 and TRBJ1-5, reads DVKVTQSSRYLVKRTGEKVFLECVQDMDHENMFWYRQDPGLGLRLIYFSYDVKMKEKGDIPEGYSVSREKKERFSLILESASTNQTSMYLCASSLGGGNQPQHFGDGTRLSIL.

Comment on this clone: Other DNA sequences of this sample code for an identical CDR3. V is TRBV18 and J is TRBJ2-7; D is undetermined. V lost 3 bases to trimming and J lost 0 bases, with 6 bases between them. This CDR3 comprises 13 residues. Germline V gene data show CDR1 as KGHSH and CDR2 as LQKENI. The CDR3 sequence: CASSPRSSYEQYF. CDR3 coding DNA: TGTGCCAGCTCACCTAGGAGCTCCTACGAGCAGTACTTC.

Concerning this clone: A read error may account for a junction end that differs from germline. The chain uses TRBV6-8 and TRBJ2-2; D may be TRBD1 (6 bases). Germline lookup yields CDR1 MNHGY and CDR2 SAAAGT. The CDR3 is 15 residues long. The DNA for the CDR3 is TGTACCAGCATATATCAGGGGCGAGGCACCGGGGAGCTGTTTTTT. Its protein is CTSIYQGRGTGELFF.

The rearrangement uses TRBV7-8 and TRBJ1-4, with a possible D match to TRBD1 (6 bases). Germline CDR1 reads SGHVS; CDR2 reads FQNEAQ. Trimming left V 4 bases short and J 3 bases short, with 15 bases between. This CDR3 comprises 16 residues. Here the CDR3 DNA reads TGTGCCAGCAGCTCAACGACACAGGGTGCTAATGAAAAACTGTTTTTT. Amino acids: CASSSTTQGANEKLFF.

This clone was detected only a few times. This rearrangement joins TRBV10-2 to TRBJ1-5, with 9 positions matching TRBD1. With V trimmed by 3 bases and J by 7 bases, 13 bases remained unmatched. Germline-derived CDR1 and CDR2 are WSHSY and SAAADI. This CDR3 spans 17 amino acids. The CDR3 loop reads CASSEGTGFFSPQPQHF. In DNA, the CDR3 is TGCGCCAGCAGTGAAGGGACAGGGTTTTTTAGCCCCCAGCCCCAGCATTTT.

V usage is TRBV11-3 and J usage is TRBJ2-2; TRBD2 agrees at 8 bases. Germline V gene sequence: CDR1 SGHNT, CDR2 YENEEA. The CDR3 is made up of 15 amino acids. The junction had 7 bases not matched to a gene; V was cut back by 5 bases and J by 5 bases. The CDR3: CASSLSGRGTGELFF. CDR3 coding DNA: TGTGCCAGCAGCCTAAGCGGGAGAGGGACCGGGGAGCTGTTTTTT.

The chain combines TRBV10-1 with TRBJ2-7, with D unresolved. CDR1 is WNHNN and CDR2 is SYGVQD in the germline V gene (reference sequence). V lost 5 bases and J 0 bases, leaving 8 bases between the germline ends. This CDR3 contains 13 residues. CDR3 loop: CASSLQGSYEQYF. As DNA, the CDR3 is TGCGCCAGCAGTTTACAAGGCTCCTACGAGCAGTACTTC.

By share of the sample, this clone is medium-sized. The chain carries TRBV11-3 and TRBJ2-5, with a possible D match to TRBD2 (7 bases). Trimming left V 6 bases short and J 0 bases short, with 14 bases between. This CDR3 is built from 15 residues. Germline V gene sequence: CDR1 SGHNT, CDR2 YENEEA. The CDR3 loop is CASSSAGHYQETQYF. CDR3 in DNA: TGTGCCAGCAGTTCAGCGGGACACTACCAAGAGACCCAGTACTTC.

For the CDR3, the DNA is TGCAGCGTTGGGGGTTGGAGGGGGAACTCTGGAAACACCATATATTTT. Its protein product is CSVGGWRGNSGNTIYF. This rearrangement joins TRBV29-1 to TRBJ1-3; tentatively, D is TRBD1 (6 bases). Trimming left V 4 bases short and J 0 bases short, with 16 bases between. Germline assignment: CDR1 SQVTM and CDR2 ANQGSEA. The CDR3 consists of 16 residues.

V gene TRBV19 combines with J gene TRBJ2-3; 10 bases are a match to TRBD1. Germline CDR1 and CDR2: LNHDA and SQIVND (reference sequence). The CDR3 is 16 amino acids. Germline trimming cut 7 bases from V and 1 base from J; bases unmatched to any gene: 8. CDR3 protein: CASTEDRGIGTDTQYF. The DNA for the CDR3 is TGTGCCAGTACCGAGGACAGGGGGATTGGCACAGATACGCAGTATTTT.

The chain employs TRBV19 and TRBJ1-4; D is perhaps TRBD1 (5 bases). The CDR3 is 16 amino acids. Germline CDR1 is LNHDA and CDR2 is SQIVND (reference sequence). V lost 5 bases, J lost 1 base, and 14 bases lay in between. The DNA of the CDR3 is TGTGCCAGTAGTCCGACCGGGACCAAAACTAATGAAAAACTGTTTTTT. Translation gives CASSPTGTKTNEKLFF. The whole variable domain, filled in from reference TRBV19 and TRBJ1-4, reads DGGITQSPKYLFRKEGQNVTLSCEQNLNHDAMYWYRQDPGQGLRLIYYSQIVNDFQKGDIAEGYSVSREKKESFPLTVTSAQKNPTAFYLCASSPTGTKTNEKLFFGSGTQLSVL.

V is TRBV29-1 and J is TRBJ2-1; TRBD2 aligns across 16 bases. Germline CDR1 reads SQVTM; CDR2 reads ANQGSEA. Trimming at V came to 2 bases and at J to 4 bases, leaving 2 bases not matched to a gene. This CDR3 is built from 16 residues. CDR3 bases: TGCAGCGTTGAAACGGGACTAGCGGGAGGGTACAATGAGCAGTTCTTC. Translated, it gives CSVETGLAGGYNEQFF.

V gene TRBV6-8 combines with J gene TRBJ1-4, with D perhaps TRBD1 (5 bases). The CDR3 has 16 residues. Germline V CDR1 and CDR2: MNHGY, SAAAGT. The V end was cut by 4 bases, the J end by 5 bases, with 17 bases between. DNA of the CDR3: TGTGCCAGCAGTTGGTCATCCGGGACCGAAAATGAAAAACTGTTTTTT. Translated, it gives CASSWSSGTENEKLFF.

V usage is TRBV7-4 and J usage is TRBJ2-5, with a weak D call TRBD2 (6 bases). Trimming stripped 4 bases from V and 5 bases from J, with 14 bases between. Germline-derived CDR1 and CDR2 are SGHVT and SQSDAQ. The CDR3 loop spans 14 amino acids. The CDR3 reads CASSSAGLGETQYF. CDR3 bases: TGTGCCAGCAGCTCTGCGGGGTTAGGGGAGACCCAGTACTTC.

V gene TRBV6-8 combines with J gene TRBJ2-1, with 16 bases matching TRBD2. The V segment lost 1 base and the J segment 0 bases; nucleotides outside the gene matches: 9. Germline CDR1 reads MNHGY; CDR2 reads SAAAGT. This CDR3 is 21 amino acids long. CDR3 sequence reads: CASSYYPPGLAGGSSYNEQFF. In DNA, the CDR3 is TGTGCCAGCAGTTACTACCCCCCGGGACTAGCGGGGGGGAGCTCCTACAATGAGCAGTTCTTC.

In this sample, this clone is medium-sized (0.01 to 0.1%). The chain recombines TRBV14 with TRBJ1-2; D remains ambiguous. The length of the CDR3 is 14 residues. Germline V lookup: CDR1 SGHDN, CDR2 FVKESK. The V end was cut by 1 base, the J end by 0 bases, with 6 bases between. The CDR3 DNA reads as TGTGCCAGCAGCCAAGTCCTAACTAACTATGGCTACACCTTC. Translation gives CASSQVLTNYGYTF.

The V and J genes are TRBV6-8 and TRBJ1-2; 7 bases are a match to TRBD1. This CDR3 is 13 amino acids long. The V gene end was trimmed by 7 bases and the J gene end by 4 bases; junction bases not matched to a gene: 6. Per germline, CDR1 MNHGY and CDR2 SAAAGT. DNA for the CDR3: TGTGCCAGCAATCTGGGGACAGTCTATGGCTACACCTTC. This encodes CASNLGTVYGYTF.

CDR3 sequence reads: CASSITGGQGQPQHF. DNA for the CDR3: TGCGCCAGCAGCATCACAGGGGGACAGGGTCAGCCCCAGCATTTT. The rearrangement uses TRBV5-1 and TRBJ1-5; TRBD1 matches at 9 bases. CDR1 is SGHRS and CDR2 is YFSETQ in the germline V gene. CDR3 length equals 15 residues. V was clipped by 4 bases and J by 6 bases; unmatched bases: 8.

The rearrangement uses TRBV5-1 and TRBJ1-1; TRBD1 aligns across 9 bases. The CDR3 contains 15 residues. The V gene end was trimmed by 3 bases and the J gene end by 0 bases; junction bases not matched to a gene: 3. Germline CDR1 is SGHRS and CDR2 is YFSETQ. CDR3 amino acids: CASSSTGGMNTEAFF. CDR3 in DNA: TGCGCCAGCAGCTCAACAGGGGGCATGAACACTGAAGCTTTCTTT.

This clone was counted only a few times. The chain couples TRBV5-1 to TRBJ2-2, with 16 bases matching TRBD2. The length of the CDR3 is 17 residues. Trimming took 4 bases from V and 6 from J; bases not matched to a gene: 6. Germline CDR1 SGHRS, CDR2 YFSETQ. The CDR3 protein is CASSGGTSGRAAGELFF. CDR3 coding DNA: TGCGCCAGCAGCGGAGGGACTAGCGGGAGGGCCGCCGGGGAGCTGTTTTTT. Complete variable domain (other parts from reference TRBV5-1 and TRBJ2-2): KAGVTQTPRYLIKTRGQQVTLSCSPISGHRSVSWYQQTPGQGLQFLFEYFSETQRNKGNFPGRFSGRQFSNSRSEMNVSTLELGDSALYLCASSGGTSGRAAGELFFGEGSRLTVL.